These 30 T cell receptor beta chains were all obtained from the same sample, sequenced in a study of Ad26.COV2.S vaccination and SARS-CoV-2 variants. Profiling relied on immunoSEQ multiplex PCR, and the TCRdb table lists in-frame clones only, not all of them. Of fewer than 500,000 clones in the sample, 80% to 90% are singletons; the top ten hold approximately 2.5%. The treatment: about 20 received Ad26.COV2.S at low or high dose, single or two shots; several received placebo; per-sample allocation not given. Following the first vaccine or placebo injection, samples were taken on day 63. The sequenced sample was peripheral blood, obtained in a trial of Ad26.COV2.S vaccine versus placebo. The source is a person between 18 and 65 years old who received the Ad26.COV2.S COVID-19 vaccine or a placebo.

The chain employs TRBV9 and TRBJ1-6; maybe TRBD1 (5 bases). The germline V gene encodes CDR1 SGDLS and CDR2 YYNGEE. The CDR3 is 17 amino acids. Trimming took 4 bases from V and 0 from J, leaving 14 bases between them. CDR3 bases: TGTGCCAGCAGCCCGAGAGGGGTGAGCTCCTATAATTCACCCCTCCACTTT. Protein product: CASSPRGVSSYNSPLHF.

For the CDR3, the DNA is TGTGCCAGCAGTGATCGGTCAGACAGGGGGCGGCCTGAAGCTTTCTTT. Its translation is CASSDRSDRGRPEAFF. This chain uses TRBV6-1 with TRBJ1-1; TRBD1 matches 10 bases. The CDR3 is 16 amino acids. CDR1 and CDR2 (germline): MNHNS, SASEGT. After removal of 3 bases from V and 6 bases from J, the junction contained 10 bases not matched to a gene.

The chain joins TRBV5-4 to TRBJ1-5; 9 bases are shared with TRBD1. The J segment lost 8 bases and the V segment lost 4 bases, leaving 4 bases of the junction unmatched. The germline gives CDR1 SGHNT, CDR2 YYREEE (reference sequence). The CDR3 consists of 13 residues. The chain's CDR3 is CASSRDRVEPQHF. The CDR3 DNA reads as TGTGCCAGCAGCAGGGACAGGGTAGAGCCCCAGCATTTT.

The sample holds one count of this clone. This sample also contains other DNA sequences that code for the same CDR3. J is TRBJ1-4 and V is TRBV5-1; unclear D gene. Looked up from germline, CDR1 is SGHRS and CDR2 is YFSETQ. V was clipped by 0 bases and J by 5 bases, with 5 bases between them. The CDR3 runs to 13 residues. The CDR3 DNA reads as TGCGCCAGCAGCTTGGGTCAGAATGAAAAACTGTTTTTT. It is translated as CASSLGQNEKLFF.

The V and J genes are TRBV5-6 and TRBJ2-3; 13 bases line up with TRBD2. The germline gives CDR1 SGHDT, CDR2 YYEEEE. Unmatched junction bases numbered 10, after V lost 4 bases and J lost 5 bases. The CDR3 spans 17 residues. DNA of the CDR3: TGTGCCAGCAGCCCGCTGACTAGCGGGGGGCGGGGAGATACGCAGTATTTT. It specifies CASSPLTSGGRGDTQYF.

This clone was observed a handful of times. The CDR3, as DNA: TGCGCCAGCAGCTTGGCCGGCAGGGGAGAGCCCCAGCATTTT. This gives the protein CASSLAGRGEPQHF. The V gene is TRBV5-1, the J gene TRBJ1-5; a possible D gene is TRBD1 (6 bases). Trimming left V 0 bases short and J 8 bases short, with 12 bases between. Germline CDR1 and CDR2: SGHRS and YFSETQ. This CDR3 spans 14 amino acids. Together with reference TRBV5-1 and TRBJ1-5, the CDR3 gives the full variable domain: KAGVTQTPRYLIKTRGQQVTLSCSPISGHRSVSWYQQTPGQGLQFLFEYFSETQRNKGNFPGRFSGRQFSNSRSEMNVSTLELGDSALYLCASSLAGRGEPQHFGDGTRLSIL.

J is TRBJ1-2 and V is TRBV9; the D is unclear. V was cut by 4 bases and J by 0 bases, with 13 bases left in between. Germline assignment: CDR1 SGDLS and CDR2 YYNGEE. CDR3 length: 15 residues. The CDR3: CASSPGAGANYGYTF. CDR3 nucleotide sequence: TGTGCCAGCAGCCCTGGCGCAGGAGCTAACTATGGCTACACCTTC.

The J gene is TRBJ2-3, the V gene TRBV18; unclear D gene. The CDR3 runs to 14 residues. V was cut by 4 bases and J by 2 bases, with 10 bases left in between. Germline CDR1 and CDR2: KGHSH and LQKENI. The CDR3 sequence is CASSQSQITDTQYF. For the CDR3, the DNA is TGTGCCAGCTCACAAAGCCAGATCACAGATACGCAGTATTTT.

This chain links TRBV24-1 with TRBJ1-5; D unresolved. This CDR3 has 14 amino acids. Trimming took off 4 bases at V and 4 bases at J, with 10 bases between the two ends. Per the germline V gene, CDR1 is KGHDR and CDR2 is SFDVKD. This chain's CDR3 is CATSDPGPNQPQHF. Written as DNA, the CDR3 is TGTGCCACCAGTGACCCCGGCCCAAATCAGCCCCAGCATTTT.

The chain recombines TRBV6-5 with TRBJ2-3, with D uncertain. The CDR3 is made up of 12 amino acids. Germline V gene lookup returns CDR1 MNHEY and CDR2 SVGAGI. Trimming cost V 6 bases and J 2 bases, with 6 bases left between them. The CDR3 nucleotides are TGTGCCAGCAGGCAGAACACAGATACGCAGTATTTT. It is translated as CASRQNTDTQYF.

The chain carries TRBV15 and TRBJ1-2; no clear D. CDR1 and CDR2 from the germline V gene are LNHNV and YYDKDF (reference sequence). CDR3 length: 13 residues. The V end was cut by 5 bases, the J end by 5 bases, with 12 bases between. The DNA for the CDR3 is TGTGCCACCAGCGTCTCCGCGGGGTATGGCTACACCTTC. This translates into CATSVSAGYGYTF. The complete variable domain, with remaining parts taken from reference TRBV15 and TRBJ1-2, reads DAMVIQNPRYQVTQFGKPVTLSCSQTLNHNVMYWYQQKSSQAPKLLFHYYDKDFNNEADTPDNFQSRRPNTSFCFLDIRSPGLGDTAMYLCATSVSAGYGYTFGSGTRLTVV.

This sequence joins TRBV20-1 and TRBJ2-6; D is undetermined. The CDR3 is 15 residues long. Germline lookup yields CDR1 DFQATT and CDR2 SNEGSKA (reference sequence). V was cut by 3 bases and J by 0 bases, with 9 bases left in between. This CDR3 is CSASTLPSGANVLTF. DNA of the CDR3: TGCAGTGCTAGTACGCTGCCCTCTGGGGCCAACGTCCTGACTTTC.

The CDR3 is CASSPLGQVSAEAFF. The CDR3 DNA reads as TGTGCCAGCTCACCCCTTGGACAGGTCTCCGCTGAAGCTTTCTTT. The genes are TRBV18 and TRBJ1-1; 7 bases agree with TRBD1. The V gene's germline CDR1 is KGHSH and CDR2 LQKENI. The V and J ends lost 3 bases and 6 bases, in that order; junction bases with no gene match: 10. The CDR3 is 15 residues long.

This chain connects TRBV6-5 to TRBJ1-1; no firm D call. The CDR3 runs to 16 residues. CDR1 is MNHEY and CDR2 is SVGAGI in the germline V gene. Trimming stripped 2 bases from V and 1 base from J, with 14 bases between. For the CDR3, the DNA is TGTGCCAGCAGTTACCTGGACCCTCGGGCGAACACTGAAGCTTTCTTT. Translation: CASSYLDPRANTEAFF.

The genes are TRBV18 and TRBJ2-7; D call uncertain. V dropped 1 base and J dropped 6 bases, with 13 bases sitting between them. Per germline, CDR1 KGHSH and CDR2 LQKENI. The CDR3 contains 14 residues. CDR3 residues: CASSPRAESTEQYF. In nucleotides, the CDR3 is TGTGCCAGCTCACCACGGGCTGAGTCGACCGAGCAGTACTTC.

The chain has TRBV24-1 and TRBJ2-1, with D perhaps being TRBD1 or TRBD2 (6 bases each). The ends were cut back, 3 bases at V and 3 bases at J, with 14 bases in the middle. Germline V lookup: CDR1 KGHDR, CDR2 SFDVKD. The CDR3 loop spans 16 amino acids. CDR3 in DNA: TGTGCCACCAGTGATGCGCGGGACAACCGCTACAATGAGCAGTTCTTC. It is translated as CATSDARDNRYNEQFF.

CDR3: CASTTTGLAGNEQFF. The DNA for the CDR3 is TGTGCCAGTACGACCACGGGACTAGCCGGTAATGAGCAGTTCTTC. The chain is built from TRBV28 and TRBJ2-1, with 9 positions matching TRBD2. The junction had 13 bases not matched to a gene; V was cut back by 9 bases and J by 7 bases. Germline V gives CDR1 MDHEN, CDR2 SYDVKM. The CDR3 covers 15 residues.

Regarding this clone: The germline gene is not matched at one end of the junction; a read error may be the cause. The same CDR3 is also encoded by other DNA sequences in this sample. This chain connects TRBV28 to TRBJ1-5; D is ambiguous. The CDR3 covers 15 residues. Germline V CDR1 and CDR2: MDHEN, SYDVKM. CDR3 amino acids: CASSRTRFGNQPQHF. The CDR3 DNA sequence: TGTGCCAGCAGCCGTACTCGATTCGGCAATCAACCCCAGCATTTT.

This chain links TRBV11-2 with TRBJ2-7; TRBD1 matches 7 bases. CDR1 is SGHAT, CDR2 FQNNGV, per germline. V was clipped by 7 bases and J by 3 bases; unmatched bases: 9. The CDR3 sequence is 14 residues long. CDR3 region: CASTIDRDHYEQYF. CDR3 sequence (DNA): TGTGCCAGCACCATCGACAGGGACCACTACGAGCAGTACTTC.

The rearrangement links TRBV7-3 to TRBJ1-1; D uncertain. Trimming pared 2 bases from V and 2 bases from J, leaving 6 bases between. The CDR3 covers 13 residues. The germline CDR1 and CDR2 sequences are SGHTA and FQGTGA. CDR3 in amino acids: CASSLDRNTEAFF. CDR3 nucleotides: TGTGCCAGCAGCTTAGACCGAAACACTGAAGCTTTCTTT.

The rearrangement links TRBV12-3 or TRBV12-4 to TRBJ1-2, with a weak D call TRBD1 (5 bases). The CDR3 length is 13 residues. V was pared by 5 bases and J by 7 bases, with 14 bases between. CDR3 residues: CASSHGTRLGYTF. The CDR3 DNA reads TGTGCCAGCAGTCATGGGACGAGACTTGGCTACACCTTC.

This chain connects TRBV2 to TRBJ2-7; tentative D call: TRBD1 (6 bases). This CDR3 spans 15 amino acids. V was shortened by 3 bases and J by 2 bases, with 14 bases between the two germline ends. Germline assignment: CDR1 SNHLY and CDR2 FYNNEI. The DNA of the CDR3 is TGTGCCAGCAGTGATTTGGTGGACAGTCCCTACGAGCAGTACTTC. Protein: CASSDLVDSPYEQYF. Together with reference TRBV2 and TRBJ2-7, the CDR3 gives the full variable domain: EPEVTQTPSHQVTQMGQEVILRCVPISNHLYFYWYRQILGQKVEFLVSFYNNEISEKSEIFDDQFSVERPDGSNFTLKIRSTKLEDSAMYFCASSDLVDSPYEQYFGPGTRLTVT.

This chain connects TRBV2 to TRBJ2-7; D tentatively reads TRBD1 or TRBD2 (5 bases each). Germline V gene sequence: CDR1 SNHLY, CDR2 FYNNEI. The CDR3 sequence is 12 residues long. Trimming left V 5 bases short and J 12 bases short, with 17 bases between. The CDR3 DNA follows: TGTGCCAGCAGTCTTGGGACCCTCGCTTTGTACTTC. Its translation is CASSLGTLALYF.

V usage is TRBV7-9 and J usage is TRBJ1-5; D is perhaps TRBD1 (6 bases). V was shortened by 5 bases and J by 3 bases, with 11 bases between the two germline ends. The CDR3 totals 14 residues. Per germline, CDR1 SEHNR and CDR2 FQNEAQ (reference sequence). CDR3 loop: CASSPQGTNQPQHF. The DNA of the CDR3 is TGTGCCAGCAGCCCACAGGGCACCAATCAGCCCCAGCATTTT. Looking up the rest from reference TRBV7-9 and TRBJ1-5 gives the full variable domain: DTGVSQNPRHKITKRGQNVTFRCDPISEHNRLYWYRQTLGQGPEFLTYFQNEAQLEKSRLLSDRFSAERPKGSFSTLEIQRTEQGDSAMYLCASSPQGTNQPQHFGDGTRLSIL.

V gene TRBV5-4 combines with J gene TRBJ1-4; D ambiguous. Germline-derived CDR1 and CDR2 are SGHNT and YYREEE (reference sequence). V was pared by 4 bases and J by 0 bases, with 7 bases between. The CDR3 is 14 residues long. Here the CDR3 DNA reads TGTGCCAGCAGCCAATTTGCAACTAATGAAAAACTGTTTTTT. Encoded protein: CASSQFATNEKLFF.

This clone was seen once. This rearrangement joins TRBV30 to TRBJ1-1; D not certain. CDR1 GTSNPN and CDR2 SVGIG come from the germline V gene (reference sequence). The germline V and J ends were trimmed by 3 bases and 3 bases, with 14 bases remaining between them. The CDR3 consists of 14 residues. The CDR3 spells CAWRPPEGYTEAFF. The CDR3 DNA sequence: TGTGCCTGGAGACCCCCCGAAGGGTACACTGAAGCTTTCTTT.

The chain joins TRBV3-1 (or the pseudogene TRBV3-2) to TRBJ2-1; a weak D match, TRBD2 (5 bases). V was clipped by 0 bases and J by 4 bases, with 7 bases between them. Looked up from germline, CDR1 is LGHDT and CDR2 is YNNKEL (reference sequence). The CDR3 spans 14 residues. Written as DNA, the CDR3 is TGTGCCAGCAGCCAAGAAGTAGCGTACAATGAGCAGTTCTTC. Protein sequence: CASSQEVAYNEQFF.

The gene calls are TRBV28 and TRBJ1-1; D is possibly TRBD1 (6 bases). The CDR3 length is 16 residues. CDR1 is MDHEN and CDR2 is SYDVKM in the germline V gene. The V end lost 1 base, the J end lost 0 bases, and 12 bases lay between the germline ends. The CDR3 protein is CASSLFGGQMNTEAFF. For the CDR3, the DNA is TGTGCCAGCAGTTTATTTGGGGGGCAGATGAACACTGAAGCTTTCTTT.

This chain links TRBV30 with TRBJ1-6; D not certain. Germline values: CDR1 GTSNPN, CDR2 SVGIG (reference sequence). The CDR3 is made up of 20 amino acids. Trimming stripped 0 bases from V and 0 bases from J, with 21 bases between. CDR3 protein: CAWSVPPHVPPSSYNSPLHF. The CDR3, as DNA: TGTGCCTGGAGTGTACCGCCGCACGTCCCTCCGAGCTCCTATAATTCACCCCTCCACTTT.

This chain joins TRBV28 and TRBJ2-1; D is unresolved. The CDR3 runs to 14 residues. V was trimmed by 8 bases and J by 0 bases, leaving 11 bases between them. Germline CDR1 MDHEN, CDR2 SYDVKM. CDR3 region: CASRAQSSYNEQFF. The CDR3 nucleotides are TGTGCCAGCCGAGCCCAGAGCTCCTACAATGAGCAGTTCTTC.